This TCR beta chain is from a study of cytomegalovirus exposure and HLA in healthy donors. Study-wide results and caveats: The majority of TCR sequences were rare, yet some public TCRs appeared in many donors.

To note about this clone: Its antigen is not known.

V lost 1 base, J lost 3 bases, and 7 bases lay in between. There are 14 residues in the CDR3. Germline V lookup: CDR1 MNHNS, CDR2 SASEGT. Each of the donors was a healthy bone marrow donor. A multiplex PCR was run with 60 Vbeta primers and 13 Jbeta primers. The table came from immunoSEQ multiplex PCR; TCRdb's copy has only in-frame clones and leaves some out. The sample holds over 150,000 clones, more than 80% seen once. This sequence joins TRBV6-1 and TRBJ1-5; no firm D call. Sample: PBMCs. The sequence came from a woman in her twenties or thirties in good health and CMV-seropositive. This CDR3 reads CASSEVPVNQPQHF. Written as DNA, the CDR3 is TGTGCCAGCAGTGAAGTTCCAGTCAATCAGCCCCAGCATTTT.